Presented here are 7 T cell receptor beta chains from one specimen sequenced in a study of blood T cell repertoires in COVID-19. Data came from immunoSEQ multiplex PCR; TCRdb stores just in-frame clones and leaves some out. The sample contains 200,000 to 250,000 clones, approximately 82% of which appear only once. Sequenced material: peripheral blood. These receptors were obtained from a woman aged 40 to 50 with acute or convalescent COVID-19.

This chain joins TRBV14 and TRBJ2-7; 14 bases map to TRBD2. This CDR3 region has 14 residues. Per germline, CDR1 SGHDN and CDR2 FVKESK. J was trimmed by 10 bases and V by 4 bases; bases with no gene match: 6. The CDR3 here is CASSPGLAGGSQYF. CDR3 DNA: TGTGCCAGCAGCCCCGGACTAGCGGGGGGATCTCAGTACTTC.

The genes are TRBV11-3 and TRBJ2-7; TRBD2 might be the D (6 bases). Germline V CDR1 and CDR2: SGHNT, YENEEA. The CDR3 has 14 amino acids. The V end was cut by 10 bases, the J end by 4 bases, with 20 bases between. The CDR3 region has the DNA TGTGCCACCGAAGGGACTCTACTTAGGTACGAGCAGTACTTC. Protein: CATEGTLLRYEQYF.

This rearrangement joins TRBV29-1 to TRBJ1-3; a possible D gene is TRBD1 (6 bases). Looked up from germline, CDR1 is SQVTM and CDR2 is ANQGSEA. The CDR3 totals 16 residues. Trimming cost V 3 bases and J 0 bases, with 15 bases left between them. The CDR3: CSVEWEGQSSGNTIYF. The DNA for the CDR3 is TGCAGCGTTGAGTGGGAAGGACAGAGCTCTGGAAACACCATATATTTT.

The chain recombines TRBV10-1 with TRBJ2-7; 9 bases fit TRBD2. V shed 3 bases, J shed 0 bases, and the junction held 0 bases outside the gene matches. CDR1 WNHNN and CDR2 SYGVQD come from the germline V gene (reference sequence). This CDR3 comprises 14 residues. CDR3 DNA: TGCGCCAGCAGTGATAGCGGGAGCTCCTACGAGCAGTACTTC. Its protein product is CASSDSGSSYEQYF.

This chain connects TRBV10-3 to TRBJ2-1; no definite D call. CDR1 is ENHRY and CDR2 is SYGVKD in the germline V gene. This CDR3 region has 13 residues. Trimming pared 3 bases from V and 9 bases from J, leaving 12 bases between. CDR3 in DNA: TGTGCCATCAGTGACACTACCTCCGGTGAGCAGTTCTTC. As protein: CAISDTTSGEQFF.

V gene TRBV24-1 combines with J gene TRBJ2-4; 7 positions agree with TRBD1. The CDR3 length is 16 residues. The germline V gene encodes CDR1 KGHDR and CDR2 SFDVKD. The junction had 15 bases not matched to a gene; V was cut back by 4 bases and J by 10 bases. The CDR3 is CATSDRDRVDTQIQYF. CDR3 nucleotide sequence: TGTGCCACCAGTGACCGCGACAGGGTCGACACCCAAATTCAGTACTTC.

The rearrangement joins TRBV12-5 to TRBJ2-7; D is possibly TRBD1 (6 bases). CDR3 length equals 16 residues. Germline V CDR1 and CDR2: LGHNT, FRNRAP. The germline V and J ends were trimmed by 3 bases and 4 bases, with 19 bases remaining between them. CDR3 protein: CASGFTKQGLGYEQYF. CDR3 nucleotides: TGTGCTAGTGGTTTTACAAAACAGGGTTTGGGTTACGAGCAGTACTTC.